The 12 T cell receptor beta chains in this list originate from one sample, sequenced in a study of siplizumab effects on memory and regulatory T cells. Data came from immunoSEQ multiplex PCR; TCRdb stores just in-frame clones and leaves some out. The sample contains tens of thousands of clones, 94% of which appear only once. The sequenced material came from non-Treg CD4+ T cells sorted from blood. The receptors here all came from a human donor in good health.

The chain carries TRBV5-1 and TRBJ1-1; D not resolved. The CDR3 is 13 amino acids. From germline, CDR1 is SGHRS and CDR2 YFSETQ. V lost 4 bases to trimming and J lost 3 bases, with 10 bases between them. The CDR3: CASSLTADTEAFF. CDR3 DNA: TGCGCCAGCAGCCTGACGGCGGACACTGAAGCTTTCTTT.

The rearrangement links TRBV6-5 to TRBJ1-4; D is possibly TRBD1 (6 bases). The CDR3 sequence is 14 residues long. Germline values: CDR1 MNHEY, CDR2 SVGAGI. The germline V and J ends were trimmed by 6 bases and 8 bases, with 16 bases remaining between them. The CDR3 region is CASRPRRGREKLFF. CDR3 nucleotide sequence: TGTGCCAGCAGGCCTCGCAGGGGACGCGAAAAACTGTTTTTT.

J is TRBJ2-5 and V is TRBV9; weak D call: TRBD2 (7 bases). The CDR3 spans 17 residues. Germline lookup yields CDR1 SGDLS and CDR2 YYNGEE. V lost 4 bases and J lost 4, with 23 bases in between. CDR3: CASSPDRIARGAETQYF. CDR3 DNA sequence: TGTGCCAGCAGCCCTGACCGAATCGCCCGGGGGGCAGAGACCCAGTACTTC.

The chain couples TRBV5-1 to TRBJ2-5; TRBD2 agrees at 12 bases. CDR1 and CDR2 (germline): SGHRS, YFSETQ. This CDR3 is built from 15 residues. With V trimmed by 0 bases and J by 5 bases, 2 bases remained unmatched. The CDR3 region is CASSLGLAGVETQYF. The CDR3 DNA reads TGCGCCAGCAGCTTGGGACTAGCGGGGGTGGAGACCCAGTACTTC. The entire variable domain, with the rest obtained from reference TRBV5-1 and TRBJ2-5, is as follows: KAGVTQTPRYLIKTRGQQVTLSCSPISGHRSVSWYQQTPGQGLQFLFEYFSETQRNKGNFPGRFSGRQFSNSRSEMNVSTLELGDSALYLCASSLGLAGVETQYFGPGTRLLVL.

The chain is built from TRBV7-8 and TRBJ2-7, with 9 bases fitting TRBD1. The V segment lost 8 bases and the J segment 7 bases; nucleotides outside the gene matches: 9. Germline assignment: CDR1 SGHVS and CDR2 FQNEAQ. The CDR3 totals 13 residues. The CDR3 coding sequence is TGTGCCAGCGTCCGGACAGGGGTAGGAGAGCAGTACTTC. Encoded protein: CASVRTGVGEQYF.

The chain couples TRBV29-1 to TRBJ2-5, with 8 bases that match TRBD1. Germline trimming cut 4 bases from V and 1 base from J; bases unmatched to any gene: 8. CDR1 is SQVTM and CDR2 is ANQGSEA in the germline V gene. The CDR3 totals 15 residues. The CDR3 DNA sequence: TGCAGCGTTGTAGGGGACAGGCTTATCCAAGAGACCCAGTACTTC. This translates into CSVVGDRLIQETQYF.

This clone is a singleton in its sample. The chain carries TRBV5-1 and TRBJ1-1; tentatively, D is TRBD1 (5 bases). Per germline, CDR1 SGHRS and CDR2 YFSETQ. The CDR3 extends over 14 amino acids. The V and J ends lost 0 bases and 6 bases respectively, with 12 bases between them. CDR3 amino acids: CASSLEVSGSEAFF. The CDR3 DNA reads TGCGCCAGCAGCTTGGAGGTTTCAGGGTCTGAAGCTTTCTTT.

V and J are TRBV5-4 and TRBJ2-5, with D uncertain. The CDR3 is 11 amino acids. With 2 bases removed from V and 1 base from J, the gap between germline ends came to 0 bases. Germline CDR1 and CDR2: SGHNT and YYREEE (reference sequence). The CDR3 loop is CASSFQETQYF. The CDR3 DNA follows: TGTGCCAGCAGCTTCCAAGAGACCCAGTACTTC.

V and J are TRBV5-4 and TRBJ2-5; 13 bases match TRBD2. The tail of the sequence fits TRBJ2-7 better, so the J call may be wrong. The germline gives CDR1 SGHNT, CDR2 YYREEE (reference sequence). The CDR3 has 15 amino acids. Here the CDR3 reads CASSRTSGRASEQYF. In DNA form, the CDR3 reads TGTGCCAGCAGTCGGACTAGCGGGAGAGCTAGCGAGCAGTACTTC.

This CDR3 is CASSRPTGNEQFF. For the CDR3, the DNA is TGTGCCAGCAGCCGACCTACCGGGAATGAGCAGTTCTTC. This chain uses TRBV5-8 with TRBJ2-1; D remains unclear. CDR3 size: 13 residues. Trimming left V 4 bases short and J 7 bases short, with 12 bases between. CDR1 and CDR2 (germline): SGHTS, YDEGEE.

The chain employs TRBV4-1 and TRBJ1-1; TRBD1 agrees at 7 bases. In germline, CDR1 is MGHRA, CDR2 YSYEKL. The V gene end was trimmed by 2 bases and the J gene end by 7 bases; junction bases not matched to a gene: 7. The CDR3 has 14 amino acids. CDR3 amino acids: CASSQIDRASEAFF. The CDR3 DNA reads as TGCGCCAGCAGCCAAATAGACAGGGCAAGTGAAGCTTTCTTT.

This chain connects TRBV6-6 to TRBJ2-7, with D perhaps matching TRBD1 or TRBD2 (7 bases each). V dropped 2 bases and J dropped 5 bases, with 16 bases sitting between them. CDR1 MNHNY and CDR2 SVGAGI come from the germline V gene (reference sequence). This CDR3 comprises 15 residues. The DNA for the CDR3 is TGTGCCAGCAGTTACCCGCAGGGGGGGACTCACGAGCAGTACTTC. Translated, it gives CASSYPQGGTHEQYF.